The 28 T cell receptor beta chains below come from one sample, sequenced in a study of T-cell reconstitution after alpha-beta-depleted transplantation in children. Preparation of the TCRbeta library involved a method that used unique molecular identifiers. TCRdb re-called the PCR reads through MiXCR, storing one row per CDR3 protein. The table shows some 590,000 distinct CDR3 sequences, with approximately 10% occurring only once. Specimen: PBMCs from the stem cell graft donor, collected from the stem cell graft. The receptors shown here come from a human donor who donated a stem cell graft to a child with acute myeloid leukemia.

This clonotype was observed a few times. The rearrangement uses TRBV28 and TRBJ1-5, with TRBD1 matching over 9 bases. Germline V gives CDR1 MDHEN, CDR2 SYDVKM. CDR3 size: 12 residues. J was trimmed by 10 bases and V by 7 bases; bases with no gene match: 5. The CDR3 spells CASTPGQGPQHF. CDR3 in DNA: TGTGCCAGCACCCCGGGACAGGGACCCCAGCATTTT.

This clonotype was observed many times. The chain has TRBV28 and TRBJ1-5, with unresolved D. In germline, CDR1 is MDHEN, CDR2 SYDVKM. V was shortened by 7 bases and J by 1 base, with 5 bases between the two germline ends. The CDR3 consists of 12 residues. The CDR3 region is CASTQSNQPQHF. The CDR3 coding sequence is TGTGCCAGCACGCAGAGCAATCAGCCCCAGCATTTT.

The rearrangement links TRBV12-3 or TRBV12-4 to TRBJ2-7; 9 bases map to TRBD2. The CDR3 is 14 residues long. The J segment lost 6 bases and the V segment lost 5 bases, leaving 8 bases of the junction unmatched. The CDR3 DNA sequence: TGTGCCAGCAGTCTTAGCGGGAGTGGGTCCGAGCAGTACTTC. This codes for CASSLSGSGSEQYF.

Only a few counts were recorded for this clonotype. The CDR3 nucleotides read TGCAGCGTTTTGGACACCCTTGCAACTAATGAAAAACTGTTTTTT. The encoded protein is CSVLDTLATNEKLFF. V is TRBV29-1 and J is TRBJ1-4; D may be TRBD1 (5 bases). With 5 bases removed from V and 0 bases from J, the gap between germline ends came to 13 bases. CDR3 length equals 15 residues. Per the germline V gene, CDR1 is SQVTM and CDR2 is ANQGSEA.

This clonotype was counted only a few times. The V and J genes are TRBV5-6 and TRBJ2-2, with 8 bases aligning to TRBD1. CDR1 is SGHDT and CDR2 is YYEEEE in the germline V gene. J gave up 5 bases and V 4 bases, and 7 bases lay outside the gene matches. The CDR3 runs to 15 residues. Written as DNA, the CDR3 is TGTGCCAGCAGCCCACGACAGGGGAGGACCGGGGAGCTGTTTTTT. Translation gives CASSPRQGRTGELFF.

This clonotype was found many times. CDR3 nucleotides: TGTGCCAGCAGTTACGACGGGGTAACAGATACGCAGTATTTT. It specifies CASSYDGVTDTQYF. The genes are TRBV6-2 or TRBV6-3 and TRBJ2-3, with a weak D call TRBD2 (5 bases). The CDR3 has 14 amino acids. Germline V CDR1 and CDR2: MNHEY, SVGEGT. Trimming took 2 bases from V and 3 from J, leaving 9 bases between them.

This clonotype was picked up many times. DNA of the CDR3: TGTGCCAGCAGCCCACTAGTGGCGGGCGAGCAGTACTTC. Residues: CASSPLVAGEQYF. This chain uses TRBV7-9 with TRBJ2-7; D is perhaps TRBD2 (5 bases). Trimming left V 5 bases short and J 6 bases short, with 14 bases between. CDR3 size: 13 residues. Germline CDR1 SEHNR, CDR2 FQNEAQ (reference sequence).

A few counts support this clonotype. This chain uses TRBV3-1 with TRBJ2-2; D possibly corresponds to TRBD2 (5 bases). CDR3 size: 13 residues. V gave up 3 bases and J gave up 5 bases, with 7 bases separating them. The germline CDR1 and CDR2 sequences are LGHDT and YNNKEL (reference sequence). In DNA, the CDR3 is TGTGCCAGCAGCCAGAGAGGGACCGGGGAGCTGTTTTTT. It codes for CASSQRGTGELFF. The full variable domain, its missing parts supplied by reference TRBV3-1 and TRBJ2-2, is DTAVSQTPKYLVTQMGNDKSIKCEQNLGHDTMYWYKQDSKKFLKIMFSYNNKELIINETVPNRFSPKSPDKAHLNLHINSLELGDSAVYFCASSQRGTGELFFGEGSRLTVL.

J is TRBJ2-5 and V is TRBV4-3; 8 bases are a match to TRBD2. J was trimmed by 5 bases and V by 0 bases; bases with no gene match: 8. The germline V gene encodes CDR1 LGHNA and CDR2 YSLEER. The CDR3 has 16 amino acids. CDR3 sequence: CASSQEGASGHETQYF. The DNA of the CDR3 is TGCGCCAGCAGCCAAGAGGGGGCTAGCGGGCATGAGACCCAGTACTTC.

This chain connects TRBV30 to TRBJ1-1; D remains unclear. Between the trimmed V and J ends, which lost 0 bases and 6 bases, there was a span of 11 bases. Germline V gene sequence: CDR1 GTSNPN, CDR2 SVGIG (reference sequence). CDR3 size: 13 residues. CDR3 coding DNA: TGTGCCTGGAGTGTAACTAGTTTCTCTGAAGCTTTCTTT. This translates into CAWSVTSFSEAFF.

This clonotype was seen only a few times. V and J are TRBV20-1 and TRBJ2-7, with TRBD2 identical over 10 bases. V shed 4 bases, J shed 1 base, and the junction held 7 bases outside the gene matches. Germline assignment: CDR1 DFQATT and CDR2 SNEGSKA (reference sequence). The CDR3 extends over 15 amino acids. The CDR3 DNA reads as TGCAGTGCTAAACCTAGCGGGAGATGGTCCTACGAGCAGTACTTC. The encoded protein is CSAKPSGRWSYEQYF.

This clonotype was recorded at least ten times. The chain joins TRBV5-1 to TRBJ2-3; 7 bases match TRBD1. Per germline, CDR1 SGHRS and CDR2 YFSETQ. The CDR3 sequence is 15 residues long. V shed 4 bases, J shed 8 bases, and the junction held 13 bases outside the gene matches. Written as DNA, the CDR3 is TGCGCCAGCAGCCCCGACAGGGATCGCAGGGGTACGCAGTATTTT. Translating gives CASSPDRDRRGTQYF. The full variable domain, its missing parts supplied by reference TRBV5-1 and TRBJ2-3, is KAGVTQTPRYLIKTRGQQVTLSCSPISGHRSVSWYQQTPGQGLQFLFEYFSETQRNKGNFPGRFSGRQFSNSRSEMNVSTLELGDSALYLCASSPDRDRRGTQYFGPGTRLTVL.

This clonotype was detected a few times. This chain links TRBV29-1 with TRBJ1-1; D is ambiguous. Trimming removed 6 bases from V and 4 bases from J, with 15 bases in between. CDR3 size: 13 residues. Germline V gives CDR1 SQVTM, CDR2 ANQGSEA. The CDR3 reads CSVPMAGRTEAFF. The CDR3 DNA is TGCAGCGTGCCAATGGCCGGGCGCACTGAAGCTTTCTTT. The full variable domain, with the rest looked up from reference TRBV29-1 and TRBJ1-1, is SAVISQKPSRDICQRGTSLTIQCQVDSQVTMMFWYRQQPGQSLTLIATANQGSEATYESGFVIDKFPISRPNLTFSTLTVSNMSPEDSSIYLCSVPMAGRTEAFFGQGTRLTVV.

This sequence joins TRBV25-1 and TRBJ2-3, with no clear D. V lost 3 bases and J lost 2, with 12 bases in between. CDR3 length: 15 amino acids. The V gene's germline CDR1 is MGHDK and CDR2 SYGVNS. In DNA, the CDR3 is TGTGCCAGCAGTGATGGGATATCTTCCACAGATACGCAGTATTTT. It is translated as CASSDGISSTDTQYF.

This clonotype was observed a few times. The chain uses TRBV12-3 or TRBV12-4 and TRBJ1-5; no clear D. V was cut by 6 bases and J by 1 base, with 19 bases left in between. This CDR3 spans 17 amino acids. CDR3 sequence: CASRYGKGSRSNQPQHF. The CDR3 region has the DNA TGTGCCAGCAGGTATGGGAAGGGTTCTCGGAGCAATCAGCCCCAGCATTTT.

The table lists this clonotype with many counts. This chain links TRBV5-6 with TRBJ1-1, with a possible D match to TRBD1 (6 bases). The CDR3 extends over 14 amino acids. Germline V gene sequence: CDR1 SGHDT, CDR2 YYEEEE. Trimming stripped 4 bases from V and 5 bases from J, with 15 bases between. The CDR3 coding sequence is TGTGCCAGCAGCCATCAACAGGGACGAACTGAAGCTTTCTTT. Its translation is CASSHQQGRTEAFF.

The chain has TRBV6-2 or TRBV6-3 and TRBJ1-1, with a weak D call TRBD1 (5 bases). The CDR3 consists of 14 residues. Trimming removed 0 bases from V and 8 bases from J, with 13 bases in between. The germline gives CDR1 MNHEY, CDR2 SVGEGT. The CDR3 sequence is CASSYSTGPTEAFF. The CDR3 region has the DNA TGTGCCAGCAGTTACTCTACAGGCCCAACAGAAGCTTTCTTT.

This clonotype came up a few times. The CDR3 bases are TGTGCCAGCAACCCTCGCCGCTCCTACAATGAGCAGTTCTTC. Its translation is CASNPRRSYNEQFF. This sequence joins TRBV28 and TRBJ2-1; D unclear. Trimming shortened V by 7 bases and J by 0 bases, and 10 bases separated the two germline ends. CDR3 length: 14 amino acids. The germline V gene encodes CDR1 MDHEN and CDR2 SYDVKM.

This clonotype appeared many times. This chain uses TRBV12-3 or TRBV12-4 with TRBJ2-7; 7 nucleotides line up with TRBD1. This CDR3 is 13 amino acids long. With 5 bases clipped from V and 3 bases from J, the junction kept 4 bases outside the gene matches. Here the CDR3 DNA reads TGTGCCAGCAGTCGACAGGGCAACTACGAGCAGTACTTC. Its protein is CASSRQGNYEQYF.

The table lists this clonotype with many counts. The J gene is TRBJ1-5, the V gene TRBV3-1, with 9 bases matching TRBD1. Germline values: CDR1 LGHDT, CDR2 YNNKEL (reference sequence). The CDR3 covers 14 residues. J was trimmed by 6 bases and V by 3 bases; bases with no gene match: 3. The CDR3 DNA sequence: TGTGCCAGCAGCCAGGGGACAGGGAGTCAGCCCCAGCATTTT. Its protein product is CASSQGTGSQPQHF.

This clonotype was recorded a few times. The chain is built from TRBV20-1 and TRBJ2-5, with a possible D match to TRBD1 (6 bases). V gave up 3 bases and J gave up 2 bases, with 16 bases separating them. Germline loops: CDR1 DFQATT, CDR2 SNEGSKA (reference sequence). This CDR3 contains 15 residues. The DNA of the CDR3 is TGCAGTGCTAGGGCAGGGGTGGCACGACAAGAGACCCAGTACTTC. This codes for CSARAGVARQETQYF.

This chain uses TRBV30 with TRBJ1-1; D unresolved. The V gene's germline CDR1 is GTSNPN and CDR2 SVGIG (reference sequence). The V gene lost 3 bases and the J gene lost 4 bases, with 9 bases spanning the gap. The CDR3 consists of 12 residues. CDR3 amino acids: CAWRGRSTEAFF. CDR3 DNA sequence: TGTGCCTGGAGGGGCCGAAGCACTGAAGCTTTCTTT.

The J gene is TRBJ1-4, the V gene TRBV7-2, with TRBD1 matching 7 bases. CDR3 size: 15 residues. Trimming cost V 5 bases and J 7 bases; bases outside gene matches: 10. Germline loops: CDR1 SGHTA, CDR2 FQGNSA. CDR3 DNA: TGTGCCAGCAGCATGGGGGACAGCCGCGCTGAAAAACTGTTTTTT. It is translated as CASSMGDSRAEKLFF.

V and J are TRBV21-1 and TRBJ1-5. TRBV21-1 corresponds to a pseudogene. The CDR3 runs 15 residues. CDR3 protein: CASRNQGGDNQPQHF. CDR3 sequence (DNA): TGTGCCAGCAGAAACCAAGGAGGGGACAATCAGCCCCAGCATTTT.

This clonotype was recorded many times. The chain uses TRBV7-9 and TRBJ1-4, with D tentatively TRBD1 (6 bases). From germline, CDR1 is SEHNR and CDR2 FQNEAQ (reference sequence). Trimming shortened V by 8 bases and J by 0 bases, and 13 bases separated the two germline ends. The CDR3 has 15 amino acids. CDR3 region: CASADRTATNEKLFF. Written as DNA, the CDR3 is TGTGCCAGCGCAGACCGGACAGCAACTAATGAAAAACTGTTTTTT. Full variable domain (rest looked up from reference TRBV7-9 and TRBJ1-4): DTGVSQNPRHKITKRGQNVTFRCDPISEHNRLYWYRQTLGQGPEFLTYFQNEAQLEKSRLLSDRFSAERPKGSFSTLEIQRTEQGDSAMYLCASADRTATNEKLFFGSGTQLSVL.

This clonotype was detected many times. The chain employs TRBV18 and TRBJ2-7, with TRBD2 identical over 9 bases. The CDR3 sequence is 12 residues long. Germline values: CDR1 KGHSH, CDR2 LQKENI. The trim removed 3 bases at V and 6 bases at J, leaving 0 bases unmatched. Here the CDR3 reads CASSPRGGEQYF. The CDR3 coding sequence is TGTGCCAGCTCACCGCGGGGGGGCGAGCAGTACTTC.

In its sample, this clonotype was seen once. The V gene is TRBV29-1, the J gene TRBJ1-1, with D hard to call. Between the trimmed V and J ends, which lost 2 bases and 0 bases, there was a span of 10 bases. This CDR3 is 14 amino acids long. From germline, CDR1 is SQVTM and CDR2 ANQGSEA. Written as DNA, the CDR3 is TGCAGCGTTGAACGTAAGCTTATGAACACTGAAGCTTTCTTT. Translation gives CSVERKLMNTEAFF. Supplemented by reference TRBV29-1 and TRBJ1-1, the full variable domain reads SAVISQKPSRDICQRGTSLTIQCQVDSQVTMMFWYRQQPGQSLTLIATANQGSEATYESGFVIDKFPISRPNLTFSTLTVSNMSPEDSSIYLCSVERKLMNTEAFFGQGTRLTVV.

This clonotype was counted at least ten times. The V gene is TRBV4-3, the J gene TRBJ2-1; D is uncertain. This CDR3 comprises 15 residues. Germline V gene data show CDR1 as LGHNA and CDR2 as YSLEER. Trimming shortened V by 4 bases and J by 0 bases, and 10 bases separated the two germline ends. The CDR3 protein is CASSPQTVSYNEQFF. CDR3 in DNA: TGCGCCAGCAGCCCCCAGACTGTCTCCTACAATGAGCAGTTCTTC.